This T cell receptor beta chain came from a study of shared clonotypes between healthy human individuals (dated by TCRdb to 2019 to 2021). About the investigation overall: The cohort comprised a couple of women and a few men aged 18 to 49 years. For each donor, CD4 naive and CD4 memory were each run on three plates, CD8 naive on two plates, and CD8 memory on one plate. The study deeply sequenced blood TCR repertoires of about 5 healthy adults to estimate repertoire size and the extent of clonotype sharing between individuals. Different laboratories and diverse techniques were used to prepare libraries and sequence TCR repertoires, to increase sequencing depth and limit assay-specific biases. Each donor's leukapheresis produced roughly between roughly 0.9 and 9 billion PBMCs. The research as a whole found: Even with the large sequencing depth, rarefaction of the sorted-subset datasets indicated that sequencing was incomplete. Sharing across a few donors was observed for 4.5% to 6.5% of naive CD4, 3% to 3.5% of naive CD8, roughly 2.3% of memory CD4, and about 0.39% of memory CD8 clonotypes. Clonotypes shared by all four sorted-subset donors showed higher generation probabilities than non-shared clonotypes. Pairwise subsampling indicated that sequencing depth was expected to affect the degree of clonotype sharing among donors. The genetic and exposure-history diversity represented was limited by the small number of donors. Naive subsets generally had larger estimated clonotype richness than memory subsets did. Only blood was sampled, and tissue TCR repertoires likely differ from those in blood.

Relative to germline, V is 1 base shorter and J is 0 bases shorter, with 14 bases between their ends. Per the germline V gene (reference sequence), SGHNT is the CDR1 and YYREEE is the CDR2. Counted from cysteine to phenylalanine, this CDR3 has 16 amino acids. Only the CDR3 DNA stays, 48 bases, in frame from base 1. About this clone: Its specific antigen is unknown. No much larger clone is present one base from it, and per-base qualities are unavailable.

The donors were healthy, HIV-negative adults who had no recently reported acute infections or vaccinations. Every donor was a Caucasian adult living in Nashville, Tennessee, USA. CD4+ T cells were enriched by magnetic negative selection; naive cells were then positively selected on CD45RA, and the negative fraction formed the memory subset. Blood was obtained by leukapheresis, after which PBMCs were separated by Ficoll-Histopaque density gradient centrifugation and cryopreserved in liquid nitrogen vapor phase. Purity and quantity of every magnetically sorted T cell population were checked by analytical flow cytometry. Each sorted fraction had its genomic DNA isolated and then quantified by UV absorbance on a Nanodrop 2000c. TCR CDR3 regions were amplified from genomic DNA by multiplex PCR using the deep immunoSEQ assay. For each cell subset, the extracted genomic DNA was distributed evenly across all wells of several immunoSEQ 96-well plates, and each plate served as one replicate. For sorted subsets, roughly 200 ng of genomic DNA, equivalent to roughly 30,000 T cell genomes, went into each replicate PCR. Purified libraries were quantified with a Qubit 3.0 fluorometer, sized on a Bioanalyzer 2100, and re-quantified with the KAPA Library Quantification kit. Each immunoSEQ 96-well plate was sequenced on its own single-read 150-cycle Illumina NextSeq 550 flow cell. As for how the authors treated the data: Because the immunoSEQ output held only junctional sequences and lacked quality scores, the filtering could not match the filtering applied to full-length reads. To assign V/J genes and CDR3, sequences were annotated using PyIR, a Python wrapper for IgBLAST v1.9, with IMGT germline references. Reads with weak V/J assignments (E-value above 1e-6), missing CDR3, stop codons, out-of-frame junctions, or ambiguous translated residues were removed. V3J clonotypes were defined by identical inferred V gene, J gene, and CDR3 amino acid sequence. Percentage overlap between repertoires was calculated by dividing the number of shared unique clonotypes by the size of the smaller repertoire. RTK rarefaction, the Chao1 estimator, and Recon v2.1 estimates of unobserved clonotypes were used to assess repertoire richness. Generation probabilities for all TCRbeta clonotypes obtained by the gDNA method from four donors were computed using OLGA. The source is immuneACCESS, and TCRdb retained only in-frame sequences with V and J called. Part of the clones is not carried over; for the studies checked, unresolved V genes explain less than half of this, and the remainder is unexplained. V and J calls plus clone size are reproduced from that table; the DNA served to infer D and trimming. The sample yields approximately 2.5 million clones; roughly 93% were counted once. The top ten clonotypes cover 0.36% of the sample.

Material for sequencing was naive CD4+ T cells from PBMCs. The cell subset or site label, read with the paper, signifies: CD45RA+ positively selected. The chain uses TRBV5-4 and TRBJ2-7; the best D guess is TRBD2, with 5 bases matching. This receptor was taken from a man aged 18-30 years in good health. Some clones in this sample may be carry-over from other donors' samples. The DNA sequence reads TGTGCCAGCAGCTTGAGTAGCGCCCCGAGCTCCTACGAGCAGTACTTC. This encodes CASSLSSAPSSYEQYF.